The 25 T cell receptor beta chains below come from one sample, sequenced in a study of type 1 and type 2 diabetes patients. Genomic DNA was the PCR template. The TCR beta CDR3 region was amplified using 30 forward and 13 reverse primers. TCRdb called the multiplex PCR reads again in MiXCR, with one record for every CDR3 protein. The data contain 270,000 or so distinct CDR3 sequences, 40% to 50% of them singletons. The sequenced sample was peripheral blood mononuclear cells (PBMCs). The receptors come from a man between 18 and 29 years old with type 2 diabetes.

J is TRBJ2-5 and V is TRBV13; 10 bases agree with TRBD2. The germline CDR1 and CDR2 sequences are PRHDT and FYEKMQ (reference sequence). V lost 5 bases to trimming and J lost 1 base; unmatched junction nucleotides: 7. The CDR3 extends over 16 amino acids. The CDR3 loop is CASSTLAGELQETQYF. The DNA of the CDR3 is TGTGCCAGCAGCACTCTAGCGGGGGAGCTCCAAGAGACCCAGTACTTC.

This clonotype was picked up many times. The chain couples TRBV15 to TRBJ1-6; D ambiguous. Germline V CDR1 and CDR2: LNHNV, YYDKDF (reference sequence). The CDR3 contains 13 residues. Trimming pared 4 bases from V and 7 bases from J, leaving 8 bases between. CDR3 protein: CATSTVMNSPLHF. CDR3 nucleotides: TGTGCCACCAGCACGGTAATGAATTCACCCCTCCACTTT.

This clonotype has a single count. The final CDR3 position lacks the conserved phenylalanine or tryptophan, pointing to a likely read error. V gene TRBV30 combines with J gene TRBJ2-2, with D tentatively TRBD1 (6 bases). V shed 7 bases and J shed 1 base, with 13 bases lying between them. CDR1 is GTSNPN, CDR2 SVGIG, per germline (reference sequence). The CDR3 sequence is 14 residues long. The CDR3 is CASRGKGNTGELFS. CDR3 DNA sequence: TGTGCCTCAAGGGGGAAAGGGAACACCGGGGAGCTGTTTTCT.

This clonotype was observed once. CDR3 in amino acids: CASSIGAANYGYTF. The CDR3 DNA is TGTGCCAGTAGTATAGGAGCTGCTAACTATGGCTACACCTTC. The rearrangement joins TRBV12-3 or TRBV12-4 to TRBJ1-2; D remains unclear. The CDR3 is 14 residues long. Trimming pared 9 bases from V and 0 bases from J, leaving 14 bases between.

The chain uses TRBV20-1 and TRBJ2-7, with D possibly TRBD2 on 5 matching bases. V was cut by 2 bases and J by 0 bases, with 11 bases left in between. The CDR3 spans 14 residues. The germline gives CDR1 DFQATT, CDR2 SNEGSKA (reference sequence). DNA of the CDR3: TGCAGTGCTAGACCCAGCGGTAGCTCCTACGAGCAGTACTTC. Its translation is CSARPSGSSYEQYF.

The chain employs TRBV20-1 and TRBJ1-5; 8 positions agree with TRBD1. Per germline, CDR1 DFQATT and CDR2 SNEGSKA (reference sequence). The CDR3 loop spans 14 amino acids. V lost 5 bases, J lost 6 bases, and 9 bases stayed unmatched. The CDR3 reads CSAHWGQASQPQHF. CDR3 nucleotide sequence: TGCAGTGCTCATTGGGGACAGGCTAGTCAGCCCCAGCATTTT.

This clonotype was detected many times. The chain links TRBV19 to TRBJ2-1; the D is unclear. V lost 9 bases and J 0 bases, leaving 12 bases between the germline ends. Looked up from germline, CDR1 is LNHDA and CDR2 is SQIVND (reference sequence). This CDR3 region has 14 residues. The CDR3 here is CASSLQSSYNEQFF. CDR3 nucleotides: TGTGCCAGCAGCCTCCAGAGCTCCTACAATGAGCAGTTCTTC.

The CDR3 region is CASSAETGGLFREKLFF. In DNA form, the CDR3 reads TGTGCCAGCAGTGCAGAGACAGGGGGCCTGTTCCGTGAAAAACTGTTTTTT. The chain recombines TRBV25-1 with TRBJ1-4, with 10 bases matching TRBD1. The CDR3 is made up of 17 amino acids. Germline loops: CDR1 MGHDK, CDR2 SYGVNS. With V trimmed by 4 bases and J by 7 bases, 12 bases remained unmatched.

This clonotype was counted between two and nine times. V usage is TRBV20-1 and J usage is TRBJ2-2, with D unresolved. Trimming stripped 4 bases from V and 7 bases from J, with 10 bases between. The CDR3 length is 12 residues. Germline CDR1 and CDR2: DFQATT and SNEGSKA (reference sequence). CDR3 protein: CSATRTDGELFF. Here the CDR3 DNA reads TGCAGTGCTACTCGAACGGACGGGGAGCTGTTTTTT.

The chain recombines TRBV20-1 with TRBJ2-1; 10 bases are shared with TRBD1. From germline, CDR1 is DFQATT and CDR2 SNEGSKA (reference sequence). CDR3 length: 13 amino acids. Germline trimming cut 7 bases from V and 7 bases from J; bases unmatched to any gene: 7. This CDR3 reads CSVRDRGLNEQFF. DNA for the CDR3: TGCAGTGTCCGGGACAGGGGTCTGAATGAGCAGTTCTTC.

The chain employs TRBV10-2 and TRBJ2-7; 10 positions match TRBD1. The CDR3 has 17 amino acids. Trimming removed 0 bases from V and 5 bases from J; junction bases left unmatched: 10. Germline V gives CDR1 WSHSY, CDR2 SAAADI. CDR3 amino acids: CASSESIRDRGIHEQYF. DNA of the CDR3: TGCGCCAGCAGTGAGTCGATAAGGGACAGGGGCATCCACGAGCAGTACTTC.

This clonotype was detected ten times or more. This chain uses TRBV19 with TRBJ2-1; the D is unclear. The length of the CDR3 is 12 residues. The V gene's germline CDR1 is LNHDA and CDR2 SQIVND (reference sequence). V lost 9 bases and J 7 bases, leaving 13 bases between the germline ends. CDR3 loop: CASPSPLNEQFF. The DNA of the CDR3 is TGTGCCAGCCCCTCGCCTCTTAATGAGCAGTTCTTC.

CDR3 DNA sequence: TGTGCCAGTAGTATAGGGTCAAACACTGAAGCTTTCTTT. This sequence encodes CASSIGSNTEAFF. This rearrangement joins TRBV19 to TRBJ1-1; D gene unclear. The ends were cut back, 1 base at V and 2 bases at J, with 5 bases in the middle. Germline loops: CDR1 LNHDA, CDR2 SQIVND (reference sequence). The CDR3 spans 13 residues.

This clonotype was observed a few times. The V and J genes are TRBV30 and TRBJ2-2; the D gene is possibly TRBD1 (6 bases). The CDR3 totals 14 residues. Germline CDR1 reads GTSNPN; CDR2 reads SVGIG (reference sequence). V gave up 0 bases and J gave up 5 bases, with 10 bases separating them. The CDR3 region has the DNA TGTGCCTGGAGTGTAATACAGGGAACCGGGGAGCTGTTTTTT. Amino acid sequence: CAWSVIQGTGELFF.

The chain carries TRBV10-3 and TRBJ2-6; no clear D. Germline values: CDR1 ENHRY, CDR2 SYGVKD. The V end was cut by 6 bases, the J end by 0 bases, with 18 bases between. This CDR3 has 18 amino acids. The CDR3 coding sequence is TGTGCCATCAGAAGGTTCTCGTTTTCTCTCTCTGGGGCCAACGTCCTGACTTTC. Protein product: CAIRRFSFSLSGANVLTF.

There are a few counts of this clonotype. The chain couples TRBV19 to TRBJ1-6; D might be TRBD1 (5 bases). Germline V lookup: CDR1 LNHDA, CDR2 SQIVND (reference sequence). This CDR3 is 14 amino acids long. Trimming cost V 6 bases and J 4 bases, with 10 bases left between them. The CDR3 here is CASSQGAYNSPLHF. The CDR3 nucleotides are TGTGCCAGTAGCCAGGGAGCATATAATTCACCCCTCCACTTT.

This clonotype has a handful of counts. The chain recombines TRBV7-3 with TRBJ1-5; 7 positions agree with TRBD1. Germline loops: CDR1 SGHTA, CDR2 FQGTGA. The ends lost 0 bases at V and 4 bases at J; junction bases unmatched: 3. This CDR3 contains 15 residues. This chain's CDR3 is CASSLTGDRNQPQHF. DNA for the CDR3: TGTGCCAGCAGCTTAACGGGGGACAGAAATCAGCCCCAGCATTTT. Together with reference TRBV7-3 and TRBJ1-5, the CDR3 gives the full variable domain: GAGVSQTPSNKVTEKGKYVELRCDPISGHTALYWYRQSLGQGPEFLIYFQGTGAADDSGLPNDRFFAVRPEGSVSTLKIQRTERGDSAVYLCASSLTGDRNQPQHFGDGTRLSIL.

The chain links TRBV4-2 to TRBJ2-7; D tentatively fits TRBD1 or TRBD2 (5 bases each). Trimming removed 1 base from V and 3 bases from J, with 13 bases in between. The germline V gene encodes CDR1 LGHNA and CDR2 YNFKEQ. This CDR3 comprises 15 residues. CDR3 in amino acids: CASSQGGRTIYEQYF. The CDR3 DNA is TGTGCCAGCAGCCAAGGGGGACGTACCATCTACGAGCAGTACTTC.

This rearrangement joins TRBV12-3 or TRBV12-4 to TRBJ1-2; D not certain. Trimming cost V 6 bases and J 8 bases, with 13 bases left between them. The CDR3 is made up of 12 amino acids. DNA of the CDR3: TGTGCCAGCAGCCCAGGTCCGGGCGGCTACACCTTC. Translating it yields CASSPGPGGYTF.

This clonotype was detected once. The chain combines TRBV29-1 with TRBJ1-2; 8 bases are a match to TRBD1. CDR1 and CDR2 (germline): SQVTM, ANQGSEA. The CDR3 loop spans 14 amino acids. Trimming took 8 bases from V and 2 from J; bases not matched to a gene: 10. CDR3 sequence: CSSAQGGKNYGYTF. The CDR3 nucleotides are TGCAGCTCTGCACAGGGGGGCAAAAACTATGGCTACACCTTC.

V usage is TRBV7-9 and J usage is TRBJ2-1; 9 nucleotides match TRBD2. The germline V gene has CDR1 SEHNR and CDR2 FQNEAQ (reference sequence). After removal of 4 bases from V and 5 bases from J, the junction contained 9 bases not matched to a gene. The CDR3 has 16 residues. In nucleotides, the CDR3 is TGTGCCAGCAGCTCGATCCTAGCGGGGTCCCACAATGAGCAGTTCTTC. Protein sequence: CASSSILAGSHNEQFF.

The chain carries TRBV5-6 and TRBJ1-5; D remains ambiguous. The CDR3 length is 11 residues. Trimming shortened V by 6 bases and J by 5 bases, and 6 bases separated the two germline ends. CDR1 SGHDT and CDR2 YYEEEE come from the germline V gene. CDR3 in DNA: TGTGCCAGCATCGGAGATCAGCCCCAGCATTTT. Translating gives CASIGDQPQHF.

The V gene is TRBV7-3, the J gene TRBJ1-6; D unresolved. Trimming removed 5 bases from V and 10 bases from J, with 15 bases in between. CDR3 length: 14 residues. The V gene's germline CDR1 is SGHTA and CDR2 FQGTGA. The CDR3 protein is CASSPDGASSPLHF. The CDR3 bases are TGTGCCAGCAGCCCCGACGGCGCGAGCTCACCCCTCCACTTT.

This clonotype was seen a handful of times. The gene calls are TRBV6-4 and TRBJ2-3; no definite D call. Germline V gene data show CDR1 as MRHNA and CDR2 as SNTAGT. The CDR3 contains 14 residues. V lost 0 bases and J lost 3, with 7 bases in between. The CDR3 coding sequence is TGTGCCAGCAGTGACTCGAGAAGTACAGATACGCAGTATTTT. Its translation is CASSDSRSTDTQYF.

V gene TRBV2 combines with J gene TRBJ2-7; 8 nucleotides line up with TRBD1. The end of the DNA fits TRBJ1-2 better, so the J call may be wrong. The CDR3 runs to 18 residues. The germline V gene has CDR1 SNHLY and CDR2 FYNNEI. The CDR3 sequence is CASSGNVGDRRFGAGYTF. The CDR3 region has the DNA TGTGCCAGCAGCGGGAATGTAGGGGACAGGAGATTCGGTGCGGGCTACACCTTC.